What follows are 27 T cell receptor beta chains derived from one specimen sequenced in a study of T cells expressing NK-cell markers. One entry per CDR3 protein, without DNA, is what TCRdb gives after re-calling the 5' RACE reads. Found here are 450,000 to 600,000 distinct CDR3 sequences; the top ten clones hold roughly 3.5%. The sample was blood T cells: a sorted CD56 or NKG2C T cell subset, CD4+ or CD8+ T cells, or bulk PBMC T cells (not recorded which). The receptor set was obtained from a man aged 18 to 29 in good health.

The CDR3 protein is CASSKSNEQFF. The chain uses TRBV12-3 or TRBV12-4 and TRBJ2-1. The CDR3 loop spans 11 amino acids.

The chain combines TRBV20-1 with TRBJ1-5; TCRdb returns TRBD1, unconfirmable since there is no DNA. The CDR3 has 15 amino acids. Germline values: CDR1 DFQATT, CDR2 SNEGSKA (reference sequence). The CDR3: CSAPMGADVGQPQHF.

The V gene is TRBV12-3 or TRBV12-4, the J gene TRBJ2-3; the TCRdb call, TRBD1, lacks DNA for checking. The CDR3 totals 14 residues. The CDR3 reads CASSPLVQGATQYF.

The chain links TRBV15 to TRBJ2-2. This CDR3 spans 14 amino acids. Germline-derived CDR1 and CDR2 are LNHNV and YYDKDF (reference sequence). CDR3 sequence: CATSRDYSTGELFF.

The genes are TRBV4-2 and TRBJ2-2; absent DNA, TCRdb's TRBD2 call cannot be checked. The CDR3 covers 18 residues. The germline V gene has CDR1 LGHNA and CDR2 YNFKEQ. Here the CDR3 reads CASSQGHRLAVNTGELFF.

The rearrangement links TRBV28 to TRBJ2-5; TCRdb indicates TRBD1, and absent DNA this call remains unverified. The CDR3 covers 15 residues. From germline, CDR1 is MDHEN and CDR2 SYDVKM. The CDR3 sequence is CASTPGTGMSETQYF.

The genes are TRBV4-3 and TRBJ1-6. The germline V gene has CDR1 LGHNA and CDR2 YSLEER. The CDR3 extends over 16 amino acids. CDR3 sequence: CASSQDDPRPNSPLHF.

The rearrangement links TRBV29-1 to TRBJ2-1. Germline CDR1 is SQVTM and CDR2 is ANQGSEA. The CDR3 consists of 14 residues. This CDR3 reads CSVKEETSYNEQFF.

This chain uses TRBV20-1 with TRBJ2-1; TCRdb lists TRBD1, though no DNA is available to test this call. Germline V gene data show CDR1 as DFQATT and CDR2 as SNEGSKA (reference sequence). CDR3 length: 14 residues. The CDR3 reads CSARGTVDYNEQFF.

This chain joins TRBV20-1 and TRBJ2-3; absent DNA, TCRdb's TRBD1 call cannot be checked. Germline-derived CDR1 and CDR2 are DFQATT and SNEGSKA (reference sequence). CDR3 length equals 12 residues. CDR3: CSAPGPTDTQYF.

The CDR3 loop is CASNLNGELFF. This rearrangement joins TRBV6-5 to TRBJ2-2. Germline loops: CDR1 MNHEY, CDR2 SVGAGI. The CDR3 has 11 residues.

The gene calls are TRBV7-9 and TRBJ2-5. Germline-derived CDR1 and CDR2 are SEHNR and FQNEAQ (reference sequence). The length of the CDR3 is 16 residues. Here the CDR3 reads CASSLLLPTRQETQYF.

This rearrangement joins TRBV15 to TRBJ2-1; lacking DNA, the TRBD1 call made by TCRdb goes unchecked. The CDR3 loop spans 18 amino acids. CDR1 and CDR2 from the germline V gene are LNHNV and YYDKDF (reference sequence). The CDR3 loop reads CATQDRVTLVSSYNEQFF. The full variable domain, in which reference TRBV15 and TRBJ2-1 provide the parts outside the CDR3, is DAMVIQNPRYQVTQFGKPVTLSCSQTLNHNVMYWYQQKSSQAPKLLFHYYDKDFNNEADTPDNFQSRRPNTSFCFLDIRSPGLGDTAMYLCATQDRVTLVSSYNEQFFGPGTRLTVL.

CDR3 protein: CASSGSGDLANYGYTF. The J gene is TRBJ1-2, the V gene TRBV28; the TRBD1 assignment by TCRdb is unverifiable without DNA. Germline-derived CDR1 and CDR2 are MDHEN and SYDVKM. This CDR3 is 16 amino acids long.

CDR3 loop: CASSAAGTGGGSAEAFF. This chain connects TRBV3-1 to TRBJ1-1; as DNA is missing, the TRBD1 call by TCRdb cannot be tested. In germline, CDR1 is LGHDT, CDR2 YNNKEL (reference sequence). CDR3 length: 17 amino acids.

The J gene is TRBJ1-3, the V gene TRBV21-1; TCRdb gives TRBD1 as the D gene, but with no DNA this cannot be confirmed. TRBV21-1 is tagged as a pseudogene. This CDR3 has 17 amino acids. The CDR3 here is CASSKECRDNSGNTIYF.

The CDR3 sequence: CSATALAGGPPGELFF. This rearrangement joins TRBV20-1 to TRBJ2-2; the D call from TCRdb, TRBD2, cannot be confirmed without DNA. The CDR3 contains 16 residues. Germline lookup yields CDR1 DFQATT and CDR2 SNEGSKA (reference sequence).

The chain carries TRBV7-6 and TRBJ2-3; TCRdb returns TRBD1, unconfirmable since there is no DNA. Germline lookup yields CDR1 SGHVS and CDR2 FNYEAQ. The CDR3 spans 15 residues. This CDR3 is CASSFSTDFTDTQYF.

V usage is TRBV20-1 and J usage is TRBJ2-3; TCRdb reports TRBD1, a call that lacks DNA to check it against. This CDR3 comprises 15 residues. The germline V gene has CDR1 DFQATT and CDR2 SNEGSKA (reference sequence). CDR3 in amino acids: CSADGTPQDPDTQYF.

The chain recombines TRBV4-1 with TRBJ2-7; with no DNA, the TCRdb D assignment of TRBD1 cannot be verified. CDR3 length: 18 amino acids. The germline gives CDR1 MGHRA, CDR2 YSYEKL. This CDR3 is CASSLLSDEGGFSYEQYF.

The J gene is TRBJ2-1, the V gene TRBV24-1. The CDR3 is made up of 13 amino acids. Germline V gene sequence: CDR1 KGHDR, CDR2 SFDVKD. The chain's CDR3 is CATGQGILDEQFF.

The CDR3 region is CASSESGTSGNLGFF. V usage is TRBV2 and J usage is TRBJ2-1; TCRdb's assignment of TRBD2 cannot be checked, as there is no DNA. The length of the CDR3 is 15 residues. Germline values: CDR1 SNHLY, CDR2 FYNNEI.

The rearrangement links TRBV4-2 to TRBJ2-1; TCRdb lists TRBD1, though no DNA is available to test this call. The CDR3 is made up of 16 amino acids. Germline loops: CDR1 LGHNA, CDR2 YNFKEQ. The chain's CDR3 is CASSQPRVSSYNEQFF.

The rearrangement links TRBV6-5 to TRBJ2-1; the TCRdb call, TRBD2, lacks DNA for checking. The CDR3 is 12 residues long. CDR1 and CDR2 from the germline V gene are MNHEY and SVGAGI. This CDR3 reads CACGRVTDEQFF.

The CDR3 reads CASSVRGDEQFF. This chain joins TRBV2 and TRBJ2-1; TCRdb picks TRBD1, but there is no DNA to check that call. The CDR3 runs 12 residues. The germline V gene encodes CDR1 SNHLY and CDR2 FYNNEI.

The CDR3 loop reads CASSLSGSRLDEQFF. The chain uses TRBV5-1 and TRBJ2-1. The CDR3 spans 15 residues. The germline V gene has CDR1 SGHRS and CDR2 YFSETQ.

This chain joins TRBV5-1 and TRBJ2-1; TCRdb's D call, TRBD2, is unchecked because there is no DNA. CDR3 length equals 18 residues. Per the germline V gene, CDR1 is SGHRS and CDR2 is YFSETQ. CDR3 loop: CASSLALAGGVRYNEQFF.